This T cell receptor beta chain was profiled in a study of STAT5B mutations in CD4+ large granular lymphocyte leukemia. Sequencing used immunoSEQ multiplex PCR; TCRdb keeps in-frame clones, though not all of them. This sample has 30,000 to 40,000 clones, with approximately 82% found just once. There are a few counts of this clone. Its target is unknown. This CDR3 has 11 amino acids. V gave up 5 bases and J gave up 11 bases, with 12 bases separating them. Germline V gives CDR1 MNHEY, CDR2 SMNVEV (reference sequence). Overall study results and limits: Patient CD4-sorted repertoires looked more clonal than healthy CD4+ repertoires, even without putative leukemic clones.

This rearrangement joins TRBV27 to TRBJ1-1, with D possibly being TRBD1 (5 bases). Material: CD4+ T cells from blood buffy coats. This receptor was identified in a human donor in good health. The CDR3 is CASSRQGSAFF. In DNA form, the CDR3 reads TGTGCCAGCAGTCGGCAGGGAAGCGCTTTCTTT.